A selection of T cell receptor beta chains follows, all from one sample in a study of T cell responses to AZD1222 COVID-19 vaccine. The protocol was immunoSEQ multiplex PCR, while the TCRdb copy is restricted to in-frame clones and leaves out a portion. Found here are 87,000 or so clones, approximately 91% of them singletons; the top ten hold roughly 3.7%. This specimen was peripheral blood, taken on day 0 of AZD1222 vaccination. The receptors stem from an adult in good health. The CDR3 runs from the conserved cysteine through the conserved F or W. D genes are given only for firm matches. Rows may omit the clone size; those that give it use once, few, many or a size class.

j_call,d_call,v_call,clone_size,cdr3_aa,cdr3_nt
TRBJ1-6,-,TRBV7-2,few,CASSLAVAAYNSPLHF,TGTGCCAGCAGCTTAGCGGTGGCAGCCTATAATTCACCCCTCCACTTT
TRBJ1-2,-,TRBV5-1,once,CASSSQGRGSYFGYTF,TGCGCCAGCAGCTCACAAGGACGTGGCTCGTATTTTGGCTACACCTTC
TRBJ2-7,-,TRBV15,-,CATSRGDREQYF,TGTGCCACCAGCAGGGGAGACAGAGAGCAGTACTTC
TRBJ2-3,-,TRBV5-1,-,CASSLGQLGTDTQYF,TGCGCCAGCAGCTTGGGACAGCTGGGCACAGATACGCAGTATTTT
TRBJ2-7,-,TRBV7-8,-,CASSFRRGYEQYF,TGTGCCAGCAGCTTTCGCAGGGGCTACGAGCAGTACTTC
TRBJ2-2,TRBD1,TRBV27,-,CASSFRTGNTGELFF,TGTGCCAGCAGTTTCCGGACAGGGAACACCGGGGAGCTGTTTTTT
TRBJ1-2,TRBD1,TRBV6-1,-,CASSGTGTGLNYGYTF,TGTGCCAGCAGTGGAACCGGGACAGGGCTTAACTATGGCTACACCTTC
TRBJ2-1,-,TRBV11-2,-,CASSLSAGLNEQFF,TGTGCCAGCAGCTTATCGGCGGGGCTCAATGAGCAGTTCTTC
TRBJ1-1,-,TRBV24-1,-,CATSDPIGSVNTEAFF,TGTGCCACCAGTGATCCCATTGGCAGTGTGAACACTGAAGCTTTCTTT
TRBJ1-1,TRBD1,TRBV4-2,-,CASSQAQGISVPEAFF,TGTGCCAGCAGCCAAGCACAGGGGATTAGCGTCCCTGAAGCTTTCTTT
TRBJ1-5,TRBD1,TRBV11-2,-,CASSSTTGTNQPQHF,TGTGCCAGCAGCTCGACGACAGGGACGAACCAGCCCCAGCATTTT
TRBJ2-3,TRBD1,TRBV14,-,CASSLYRGTDTDTQYF,TGTGCCAGCAGCCTATACAGGGGGACGGACACAGATACGCAGTATTTT
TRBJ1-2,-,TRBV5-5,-,CASSLREDYGYTF,TGTGCCAGCAGCCTCAGGGAGGACTATGGCTACACCTTC
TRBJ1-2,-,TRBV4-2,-,CASRGFYGYTF,TGTGCCAGCAGGGGGTTCTACGGCTACACCTTC
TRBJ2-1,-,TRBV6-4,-,CASSDSPTYNEQFF,TGTGCCAGCAGTGATTCTCCTACCTACAATGAGCAGTTCTTC
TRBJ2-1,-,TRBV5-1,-,CASSSGGRENNEQFF,TGCGCCAGCAGCTCAGGGGGGAGAGAAAACAATGAGCAGTTCTTC
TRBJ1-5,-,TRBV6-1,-,CASSDGSSNQPQHF,TGTGCCAGCAGTGATGGGAGTTCTAATCAGCCCCAGCATTTT
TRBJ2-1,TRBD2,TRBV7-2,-,CASSPRRGTVSYNEQFF,TGTGCCAGCAGCCCTCGGCGGGGGACCGTGTCCTACAATGAGCAGTTCTTC
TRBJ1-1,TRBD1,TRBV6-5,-,CASRLDRSMNTEAFF,TGTGCCAGCAGACTGGACAGGAGCATGAACACTGAAGCTTTCTTT
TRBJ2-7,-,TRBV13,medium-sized,CASSFGRSYEQYF,TGTGCCAGCAGCTTCGGACGCTCCTACGAGCAGTACTTC
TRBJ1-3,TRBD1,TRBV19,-,CASSTRQGSSGNTIYF,TGTGCCAGTAGTACCCGACAGGGGAGCTCTGGAAACACCATATATTTT
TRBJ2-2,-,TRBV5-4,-,CASSLGAGDTGELFF,TGTGCCAGCAGCTTGGGGGCCGGAGACACCGGGGAGCTGTTTTTT
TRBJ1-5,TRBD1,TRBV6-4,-,CASTLGQGGQPQHF,TGTGCCAGCACCTTGGGACAGGGGGGTCAGCCCCAGCATTTT
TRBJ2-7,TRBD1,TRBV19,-,CASSDHPTGVGEQYF,TGTGCCAGTAGTGACCATCCGACAGGGGTGGGTGAGCAGTACTTC
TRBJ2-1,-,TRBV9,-,CASSVGGAAYNEQFF,TGTGCCAGCAGCGTAGGGGGGGCGGCCTACAATGAGCAGTTCTTC
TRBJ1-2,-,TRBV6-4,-,CASSDALVGGFYTF,TGTGCCAGCAGTGACGCCCTGGTGGGGGGCTTCTACACCTTC
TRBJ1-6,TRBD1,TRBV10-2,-,CASRGVGTVYSPLHF,TGCGCCAGCAGGGGGGTCGGGACAGTTTATTCACCCCTCCACTTT
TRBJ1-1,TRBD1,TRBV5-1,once,CASSYQGVEAFF,TGCGCCAGCAGCTACCAGGGGGTTGAAGCTTTCTTT
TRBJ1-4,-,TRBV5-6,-,CASSLGQGHEKLFF,TGTGCCAGCAGCTTAGGGCAGGGCCACGAAAAACTGTTTTTT
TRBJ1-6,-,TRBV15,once,CATSRDIGGTITLHF,TGTGCCACCAGCAGAGATATTGGCGGTACAATCACCCTCCACTTT
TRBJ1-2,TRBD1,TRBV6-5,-,CASSRTGGHGYTF,TGTGCCAGCAGTCGGACAGGGGGCCATGGCTACACCTTC
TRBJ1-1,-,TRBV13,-,CASSTDGGTEAFF,TGTGCCAGCAGCACGGATGGGGGGACTGAAGCTTTCTTT
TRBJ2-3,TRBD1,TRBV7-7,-,CASSLGQGTDTQYF,TGTGCCAGCAGCCTCGGACAGGGAACAGATACGCAGTATTTT
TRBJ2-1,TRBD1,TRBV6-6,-,CASSGGGQGKYNEQFF,TGTGCCAGCAGTGGCGGCGGACAGGGGAAGTACAATGAGCAGTTCTTC
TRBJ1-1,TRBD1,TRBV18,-,CASSPPPGTVLNTEAFF,TGTGCCAGCTCACCACCTCCCGGGACAGTCCTGAACACTGAAGCTTTCTTT
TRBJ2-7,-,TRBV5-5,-,CASEYRDFLQGEQYF,TGTGCCAGCGAATACAGGGACTTCTTACAGGGGGAGCAGTACTTC
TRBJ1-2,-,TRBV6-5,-,CASRRGEGIYGYTF,TGTGCCAGTCGCAGGGGCGAAGGGATCTATGGCTACACCTTC
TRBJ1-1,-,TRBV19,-,CASQGVGSLHTEAFF,TGTGCCAGTCAAGGGGTCGGTAGTCTGCACACTGAAGCTTTCTTT
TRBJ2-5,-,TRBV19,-,CASSPGPQMYF,TGTGCCAGTAGTCCTGGACCCCAGATGTACTTC
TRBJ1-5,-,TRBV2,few,CASSEALPYYQPQHF,TGTGCCAGCAGTGAAGCGCTTCCATATTATCAGCCCCAGCATTTT
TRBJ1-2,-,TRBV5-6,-,CASSLTVPGYGYTF,TGTGCCAGCAGCTTGACGGTTCCGGGGTATGGCTACACCTTC
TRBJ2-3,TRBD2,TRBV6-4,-,CASSDSRTSGGLSTDTQYF,TGTGCCAGCAGTGACTCGCGGACTAGCGGGGGCCTTAGCACAGATACGCAGTATTTT
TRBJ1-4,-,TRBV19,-,CASSIAEGLRKLFF,TGTGCCAGTAGTATAGCCGAGGGGTTGCGGAAACTGTTTTTT
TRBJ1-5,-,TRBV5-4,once,CASSLGGRSGPQHF,TGTGCCAGCAGCTTAGGGGGACGATCCGGGCCCCAGCATTTT